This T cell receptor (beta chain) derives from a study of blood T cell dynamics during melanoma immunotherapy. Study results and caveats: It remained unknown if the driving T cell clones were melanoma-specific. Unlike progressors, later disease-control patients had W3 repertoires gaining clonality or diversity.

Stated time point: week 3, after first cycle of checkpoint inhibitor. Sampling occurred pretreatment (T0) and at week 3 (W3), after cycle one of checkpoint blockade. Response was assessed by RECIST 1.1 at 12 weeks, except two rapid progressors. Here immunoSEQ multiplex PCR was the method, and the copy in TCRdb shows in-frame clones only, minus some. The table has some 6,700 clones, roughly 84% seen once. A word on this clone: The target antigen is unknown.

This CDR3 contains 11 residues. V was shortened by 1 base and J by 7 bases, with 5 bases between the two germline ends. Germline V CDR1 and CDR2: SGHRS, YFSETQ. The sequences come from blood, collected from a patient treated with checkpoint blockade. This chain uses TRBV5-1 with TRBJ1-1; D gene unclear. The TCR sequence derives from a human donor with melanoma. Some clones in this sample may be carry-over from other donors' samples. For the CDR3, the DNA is TGCGCCAGCAGCTTGTCGGGTGAAGCTTTCTTT. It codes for CASSLSGEAFF.